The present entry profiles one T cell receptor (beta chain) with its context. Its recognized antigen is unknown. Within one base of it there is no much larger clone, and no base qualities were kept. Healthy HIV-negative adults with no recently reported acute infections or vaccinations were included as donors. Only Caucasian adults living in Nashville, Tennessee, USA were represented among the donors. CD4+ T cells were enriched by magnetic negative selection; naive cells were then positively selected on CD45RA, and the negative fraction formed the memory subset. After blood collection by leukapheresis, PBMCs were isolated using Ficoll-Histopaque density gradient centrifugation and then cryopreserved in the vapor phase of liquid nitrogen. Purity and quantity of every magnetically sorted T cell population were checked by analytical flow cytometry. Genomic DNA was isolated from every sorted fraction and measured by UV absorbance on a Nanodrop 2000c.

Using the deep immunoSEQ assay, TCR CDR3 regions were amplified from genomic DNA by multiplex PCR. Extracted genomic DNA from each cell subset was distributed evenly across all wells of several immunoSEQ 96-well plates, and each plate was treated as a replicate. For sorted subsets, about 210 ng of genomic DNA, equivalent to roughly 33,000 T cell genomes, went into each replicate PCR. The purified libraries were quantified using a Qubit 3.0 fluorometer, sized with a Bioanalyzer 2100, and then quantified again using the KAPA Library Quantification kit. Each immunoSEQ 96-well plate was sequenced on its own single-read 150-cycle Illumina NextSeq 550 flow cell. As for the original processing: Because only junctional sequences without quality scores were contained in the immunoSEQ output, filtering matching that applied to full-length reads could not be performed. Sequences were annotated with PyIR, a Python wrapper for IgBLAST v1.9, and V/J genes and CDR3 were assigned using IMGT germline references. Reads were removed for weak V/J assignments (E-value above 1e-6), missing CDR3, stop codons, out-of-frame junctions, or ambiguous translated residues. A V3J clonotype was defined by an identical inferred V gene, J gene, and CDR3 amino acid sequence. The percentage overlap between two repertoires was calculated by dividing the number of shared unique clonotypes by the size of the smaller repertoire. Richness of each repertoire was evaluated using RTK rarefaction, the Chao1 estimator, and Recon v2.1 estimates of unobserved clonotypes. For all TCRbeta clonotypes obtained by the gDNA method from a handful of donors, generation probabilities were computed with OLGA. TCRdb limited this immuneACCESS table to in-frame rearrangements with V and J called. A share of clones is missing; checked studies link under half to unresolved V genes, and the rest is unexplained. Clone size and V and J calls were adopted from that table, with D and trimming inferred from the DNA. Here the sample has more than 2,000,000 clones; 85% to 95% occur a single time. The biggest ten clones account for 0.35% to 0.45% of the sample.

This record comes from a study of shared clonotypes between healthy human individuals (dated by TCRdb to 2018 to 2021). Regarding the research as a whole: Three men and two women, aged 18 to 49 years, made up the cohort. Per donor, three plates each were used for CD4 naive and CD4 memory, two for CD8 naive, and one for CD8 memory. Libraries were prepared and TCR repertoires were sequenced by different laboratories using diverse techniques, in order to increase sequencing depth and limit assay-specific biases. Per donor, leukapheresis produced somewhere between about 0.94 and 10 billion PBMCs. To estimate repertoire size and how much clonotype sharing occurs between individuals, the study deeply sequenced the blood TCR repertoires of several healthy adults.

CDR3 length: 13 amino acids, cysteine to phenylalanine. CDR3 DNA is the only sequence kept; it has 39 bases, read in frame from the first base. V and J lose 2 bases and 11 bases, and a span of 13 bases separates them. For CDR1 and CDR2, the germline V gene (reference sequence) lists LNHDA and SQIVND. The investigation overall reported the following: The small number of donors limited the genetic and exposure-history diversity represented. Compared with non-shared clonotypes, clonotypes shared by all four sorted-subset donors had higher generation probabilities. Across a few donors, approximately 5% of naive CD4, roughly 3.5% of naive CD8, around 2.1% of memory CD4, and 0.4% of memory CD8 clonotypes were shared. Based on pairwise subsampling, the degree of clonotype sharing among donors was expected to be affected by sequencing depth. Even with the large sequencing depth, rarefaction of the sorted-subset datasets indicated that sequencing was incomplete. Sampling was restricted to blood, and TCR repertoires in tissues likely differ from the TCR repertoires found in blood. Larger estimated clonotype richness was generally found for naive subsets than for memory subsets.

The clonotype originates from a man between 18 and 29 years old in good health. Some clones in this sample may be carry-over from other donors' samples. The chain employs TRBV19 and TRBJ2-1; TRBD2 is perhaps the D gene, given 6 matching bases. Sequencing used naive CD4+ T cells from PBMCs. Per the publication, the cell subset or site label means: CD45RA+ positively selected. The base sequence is TGTGCCAGTAGTATACCGGCGGGGCTAAAGCAGTTCTTC. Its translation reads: CASSIPAGLKQFF.